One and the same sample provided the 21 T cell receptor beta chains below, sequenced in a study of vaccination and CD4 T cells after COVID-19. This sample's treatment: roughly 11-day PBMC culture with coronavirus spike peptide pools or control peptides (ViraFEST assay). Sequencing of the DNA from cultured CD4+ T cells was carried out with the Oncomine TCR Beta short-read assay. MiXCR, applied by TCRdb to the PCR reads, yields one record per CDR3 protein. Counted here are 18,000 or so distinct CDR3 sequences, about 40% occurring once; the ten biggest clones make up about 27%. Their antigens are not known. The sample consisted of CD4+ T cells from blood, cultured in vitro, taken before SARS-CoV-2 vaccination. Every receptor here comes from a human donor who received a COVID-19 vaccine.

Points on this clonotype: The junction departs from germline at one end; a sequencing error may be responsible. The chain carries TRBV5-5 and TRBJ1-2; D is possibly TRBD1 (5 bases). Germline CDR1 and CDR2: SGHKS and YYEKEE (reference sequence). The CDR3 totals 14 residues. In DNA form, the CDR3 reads TGTGTCAGCTATACAGGAGGGCGGAACTATGGCTACACCTTC. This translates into CVSYTGGRNYGYTF.

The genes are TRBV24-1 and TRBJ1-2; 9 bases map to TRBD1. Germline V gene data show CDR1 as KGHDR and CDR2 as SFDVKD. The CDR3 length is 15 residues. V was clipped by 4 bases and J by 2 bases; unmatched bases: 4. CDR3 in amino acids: CATSEPGTGNYGYTF. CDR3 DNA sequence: TGTGCCACCAGTGAGCCCGGGACAGGGAACTATGGCTACACCTTC.

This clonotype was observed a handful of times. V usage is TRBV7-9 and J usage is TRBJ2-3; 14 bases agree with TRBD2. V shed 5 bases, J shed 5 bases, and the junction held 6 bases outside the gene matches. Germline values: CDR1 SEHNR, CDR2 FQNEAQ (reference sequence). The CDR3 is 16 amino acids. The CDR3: CASSTRLAGGRDTQYF. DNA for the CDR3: TGTGCCAGCAGCACCCGACTAGCGGGGGGGCGAGATACGCAGTATTTT. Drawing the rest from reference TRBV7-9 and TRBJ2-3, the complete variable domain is DTGVSQNPRHKITKRGQNVTFRCDPISEHNRLYWYRQTLGQGPEFLTYFQNEAQLEKSRLLSDRFSAERPKGSFSTLEIQRTEQGDSAMYLCASSTRLAGGRDTQYFGPGTRLTVL.

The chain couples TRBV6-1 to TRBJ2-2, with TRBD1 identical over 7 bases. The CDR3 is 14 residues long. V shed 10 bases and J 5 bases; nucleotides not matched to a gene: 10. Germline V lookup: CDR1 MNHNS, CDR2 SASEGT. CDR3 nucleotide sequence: TGTGCCACCAACAGGGGCGATGAAACCGGGGAGCTGTTTTTT. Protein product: CATNRGDETGELFF.

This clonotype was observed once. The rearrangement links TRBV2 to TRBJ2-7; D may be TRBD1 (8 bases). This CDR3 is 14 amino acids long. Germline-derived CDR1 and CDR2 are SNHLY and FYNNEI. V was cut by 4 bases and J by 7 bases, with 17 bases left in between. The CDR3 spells CASSGYNRGGEQYF. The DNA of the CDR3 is TGTGCCAGCAGTGGCTATAACAGGGGGGGGGAGCAGTACTTC.

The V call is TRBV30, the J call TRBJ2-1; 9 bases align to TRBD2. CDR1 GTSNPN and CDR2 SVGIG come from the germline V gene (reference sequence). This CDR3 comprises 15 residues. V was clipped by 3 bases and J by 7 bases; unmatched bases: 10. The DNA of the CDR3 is TGTGCCTGGAGCGAGGGGGGACTAGCTATGAATGAGCAGTTCTTC. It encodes CAWSEGGLAMNEQFF.

CDR3 sequence reads: CASSIGLAGVNEQFF. In DNA form, the CDR3 reads TGTGCCAGTAGTATAGGGTTAGCGGGGGTAAATGAGCAGTTCTTC. The rearrangement joins TRBV19 to TRBJ2-1, with TRBD2 matching 9 bases. V lost 1 base to trimming and J lost 7 bases; unmatched junction nucleotides: 5. This CDR3 comprises 15 residues. Germline CDR1 and CDR2: LNHDA and SQIVND (reference sequence). The entire variable domain, with the rest obtained from reference TRBV19 and TRBJ2-1, is as follows: DGGITQSPKYLFRKEGQNVTLSCEQNLNHDAMYWYRQDPGQGLRLIYYSQIVNDFQKGDIAEGYSVSREKKESFPLTVTSAQKNPTAFYLCASSIGLAGVNEQFFGPGTRLTVL.

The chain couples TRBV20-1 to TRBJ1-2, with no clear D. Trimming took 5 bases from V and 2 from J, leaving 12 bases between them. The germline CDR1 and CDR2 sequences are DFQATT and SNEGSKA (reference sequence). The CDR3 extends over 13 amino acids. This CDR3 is CSADPLLNYGYTF. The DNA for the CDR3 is TGCAGTGCTGACCCACTCTTAAACTATGGCTACACCTTC.

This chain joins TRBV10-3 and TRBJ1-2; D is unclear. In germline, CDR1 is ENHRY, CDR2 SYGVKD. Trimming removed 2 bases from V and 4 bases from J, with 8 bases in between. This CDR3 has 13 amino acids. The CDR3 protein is CAISEGSSYGYTF. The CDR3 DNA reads TGTGCCATCAGTGAGGGGTCGAGCTATGGCTACACCTTC.

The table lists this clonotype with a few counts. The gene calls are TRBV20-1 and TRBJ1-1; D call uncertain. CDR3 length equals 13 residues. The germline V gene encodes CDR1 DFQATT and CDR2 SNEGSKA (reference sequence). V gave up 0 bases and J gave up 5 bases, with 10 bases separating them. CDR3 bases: TGCAGTGCTAGAGACGGGGTGGGGACTGAAGCTTTCTTT. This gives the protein CSARDGVGTEAFF.

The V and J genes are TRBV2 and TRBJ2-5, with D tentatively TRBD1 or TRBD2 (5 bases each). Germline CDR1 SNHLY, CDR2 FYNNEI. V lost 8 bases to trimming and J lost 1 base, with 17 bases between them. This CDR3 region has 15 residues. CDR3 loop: CASSRDATFQETQYF. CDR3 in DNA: TGTGCCAGCTCCCGGGACGCAACGTTCCAAGAGACCCAGTACTTC. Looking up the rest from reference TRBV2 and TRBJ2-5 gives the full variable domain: EPEVTQTPSHQVTQMGQEVILRCVPISNHLYFYWYRQILGQKVEFLVSFYNNEISEKSEIFDDQFSVERPDGSNFTLKIRSTKLEDSAMYFCASSRDATFQETQYFGPGTRLLVL.

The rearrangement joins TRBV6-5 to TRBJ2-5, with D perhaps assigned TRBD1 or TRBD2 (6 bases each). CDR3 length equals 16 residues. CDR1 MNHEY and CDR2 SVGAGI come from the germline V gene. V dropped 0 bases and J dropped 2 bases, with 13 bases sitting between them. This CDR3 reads CASSYSSRGTQETQYF. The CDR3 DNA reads TGTGCCAGCAGTTACTCGAGTCGGGGGACACAAGAGACCCAGTACTTC.

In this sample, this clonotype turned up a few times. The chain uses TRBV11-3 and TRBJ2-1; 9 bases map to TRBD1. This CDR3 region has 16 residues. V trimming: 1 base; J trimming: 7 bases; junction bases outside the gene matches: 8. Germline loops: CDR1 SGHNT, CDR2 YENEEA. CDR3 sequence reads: CASSLVAGTGWNEQFF. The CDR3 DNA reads TGTGCCAGCAGCTTAGTAGCCGGGACAGGGTGGAATGAGCAGTTCTTC.

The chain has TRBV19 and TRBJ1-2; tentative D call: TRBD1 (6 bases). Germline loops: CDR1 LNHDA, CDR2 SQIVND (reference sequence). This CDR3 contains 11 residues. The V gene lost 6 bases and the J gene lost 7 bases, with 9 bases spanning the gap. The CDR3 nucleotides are TGTGCCAGTAGGTCCAGGGGTGGCTACACCTTC. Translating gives CASRSRGGYTF.

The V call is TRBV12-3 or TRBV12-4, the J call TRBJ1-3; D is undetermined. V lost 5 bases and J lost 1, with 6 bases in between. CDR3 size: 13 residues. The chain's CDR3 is CASSVESGNTIYF. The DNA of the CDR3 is TGTGCCAGCAGTGTAGAGTCTGGAAACACCATATATTTT.

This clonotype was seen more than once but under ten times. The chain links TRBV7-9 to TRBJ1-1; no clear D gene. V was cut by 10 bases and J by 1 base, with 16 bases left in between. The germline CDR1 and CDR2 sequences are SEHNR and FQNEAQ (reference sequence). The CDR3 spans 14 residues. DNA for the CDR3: TGTGCCACCATAGGATGGGAAAGGAACACTGAAGCTTTCTTT. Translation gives CATIGWERNTEAFF.

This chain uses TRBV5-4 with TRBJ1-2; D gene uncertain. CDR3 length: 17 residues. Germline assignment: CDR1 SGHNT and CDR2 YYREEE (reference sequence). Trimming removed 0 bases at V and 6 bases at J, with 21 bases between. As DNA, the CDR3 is TGTGCCAGCAGCTTGGTGAACAGCCGATACGGTCTAGATGGCTACACCTTC. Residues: CASSLVNSRYGLDGYTF.

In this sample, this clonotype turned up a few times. The CDR3 here is CASSLQETQYF. As DNA, the CDR3 is TGCGCCAGCAGCTTGCAAGAGACCCAGTACTTC. The chain links TRBV5-1 to TRBJ2-5; the D is unclear. There are 11 residues in the CDR3. Trimming removed 1 base at V and 2 bases at J, with 0 bases between. The germline gives CDR1 SGHRS, CDR2 YFSETQ. Using reference TRBV5-1 and TRBJ2-5 for the parts outside the CDR3, the full variable domain is KAGVTQTPRYLIKTRGQQVTLSCSPISGHRSVSWYQQTPGQGLQFLFEYFSETQRNKGNFPGRFSGRQFSNSRSEMNVSTLELGDSALYLCASSLQETQYFGPGTRLLVL.

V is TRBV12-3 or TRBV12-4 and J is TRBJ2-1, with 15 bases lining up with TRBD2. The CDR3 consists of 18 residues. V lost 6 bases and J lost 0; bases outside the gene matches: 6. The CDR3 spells CASSTGLAGGSSYNEQFF. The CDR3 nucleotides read TGTGCCAGCAGCACCGGACTAGCGGGGGGGAGCTCCTACAATGAGCAGTTCTTC.

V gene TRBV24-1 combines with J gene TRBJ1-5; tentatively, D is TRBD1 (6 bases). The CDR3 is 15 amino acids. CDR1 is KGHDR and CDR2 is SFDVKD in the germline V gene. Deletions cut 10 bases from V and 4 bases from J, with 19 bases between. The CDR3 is CATPLTGTRNQPQHF. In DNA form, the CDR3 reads TGTGCCACACCCCTTACCGGGACACGTAATCAGCCCCAGCATTTT.

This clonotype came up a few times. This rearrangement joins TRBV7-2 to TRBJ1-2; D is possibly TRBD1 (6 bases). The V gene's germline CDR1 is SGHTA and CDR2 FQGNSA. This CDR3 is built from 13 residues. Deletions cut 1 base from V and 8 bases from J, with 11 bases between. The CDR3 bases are TGTGCCAGCAGCTTAGGACAGGCGAGAGGCTACACCTTC. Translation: CASSLGQARGYTF.